This T cell receptor (beta chain) was retrieved from a study of blood T cells in healthy people across ages. CDR1 and CDR2 (germline): ENHRY, SYGVKD. The V end lost 0 bases, the J end lost 6 bases, and 3 bases lay between the germline ends. The CDR3 runs to 12 residues. Together with a sample-barcoded 5' primer, a J-beta primer mix was included in a second PCR lasting roughly 6 to 12 cycles. TCRdb re-derived calls from the 5' RACE reads in MiXCR, one entry per CDR3 protein. The sample includes about 580,000 distinct CDR3 sequences, 40% to 50% of them seen just once. The source is an elderly man in good health. Sequenced input: blood. The rearrangement joins TRBV10-3 to TRBJ1-5; D remains ambiguous. CDR3 in DNA: TGTGCCATCAGTGAGTCAGGTCAGCCCCAGCATTTT. Encoded protein: CAISESGQPQHF.